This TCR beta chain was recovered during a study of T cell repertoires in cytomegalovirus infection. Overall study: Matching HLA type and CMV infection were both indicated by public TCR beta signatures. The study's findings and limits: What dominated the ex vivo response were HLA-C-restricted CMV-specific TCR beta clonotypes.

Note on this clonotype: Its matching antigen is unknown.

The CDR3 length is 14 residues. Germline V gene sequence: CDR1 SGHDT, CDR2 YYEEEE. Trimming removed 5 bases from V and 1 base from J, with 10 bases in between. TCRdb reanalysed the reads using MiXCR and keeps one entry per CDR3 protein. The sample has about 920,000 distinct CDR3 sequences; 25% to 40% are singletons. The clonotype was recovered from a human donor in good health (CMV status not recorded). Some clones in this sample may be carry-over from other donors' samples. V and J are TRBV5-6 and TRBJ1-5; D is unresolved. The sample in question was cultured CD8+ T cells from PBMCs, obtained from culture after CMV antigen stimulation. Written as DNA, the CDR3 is TGTGCCAGCAGTGTAGTGGGCAGCAATCAGCCCCAGCATTTT. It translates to CASSVVGSNQPQHF.